The rows below give T cell receptor beta chains drawn from one sample of a study of blood T cell repertoires in COVID-19. Sequencing used immunoSEQ multiplex PCR; TCRdb keeps in-frame clones, though not all of them. This sample carries some 150,000 clones, roughly 84% of them seen once, and the ten largest clones take over 2%. Sequencing was performed on peripheral blood. Receptors were obtained from a man between 65 and 80 years old with acute or convalescent COVID-19. The CDR3 runs from the conserved cysteine through the conserved F or W. Each record gives: J gene, clone size, D gene, V gene, CDR3 DNA, CDR3 protein. D genes are given only for firm matches. Only some rows state a clone size, as once, few, many or a class for expanded clones.

j_call: TRBJ2-2
clone_size: -
d_call: TRBD1
v_call: TRBV7-9
cdr3_nt: TGTGCCAGCAGCTCTACACAGGGGTTGGCCGGGGAGCTGTTTTTT
cdr3_aa: CASSSTQGLAGELFF

j_call: TRBJ1-2
clone_size: -
d_call: -
v_call: TRBV21-1
cdr3_nt: TGTGCCAGCAGCCACCCCCCTAACTCTGGCTACACCTTC
cdr3_aa: CASSHPPNSGYTF

j_call: TRBJ1-5
clone_size: -
d_call: -
v_call: TRBV28
cdr3_nt: TGTGCCAGCAGCCCCGGGTCCTATCGGCCCCAGCATTTT
cdr3_aa: CASSPGSYRPQHF

j_call: TRBJ2-2
clone_size: -
d_call: -
v_call: TRBV2
cdr3_nt: TGTGCCAGCAGTGAACTGGCCGGGGGGCGAACAACCGGGGAGCTGTTTTTT
cdr3_aa: CASSELAGGRTTGELFF

j_call: TRBJ1-2
clone_size: -
d_call: TRBD1
v_call: TRBV24-1
cdr3_nt: TGTGCCACCAGTGATCCTGGACAGGGGGGCTATGGCTACACCTTC
cdr3_aa: CATSDPGQGGYGYTF

j_call: TRBJ1-5
clone_size: -
d_call: -
v_call: TRBV3-1/TRBV3-2
cdr3_nt: TGTGCCAGCAGCCAAGAAGGGGGACAGCCCCAGCATTTT
cdr3_aa: CASSQEGGQPQHF

j_call: TRBJ1-6
clone_size: -
d_call: TRBD1
v_call: TRBV28
cdr3_nt: TGTGCCAGCAGTGGAGGGACAGGGTATAATTCACCCCTCCACTTT
cdr3_aa: CASSGGTGYNSPLHF

j_call: TRBJ1-3
clone_size: -
d_call: -
v_call: TRBV6-1
cdr3_nt: TGTGCCAGCAGTCGGGGGGACCTCGGAAACACCATATATTTT
cdr3_aa: CASSRGDLGNTIYF

j_call: TRBJ1-2
clone_size: -
d_call: -
v_call: TRBV7-8
cdr3_nt: TGTGCCAGCAGCTTACAGGGGTTCGGCTACACCTTC
cdr3_aa: CASSLQGFGYTF

j_call: TRBJ1-2
clone_size: once
d_call: TRBD1
v_call: TRBV18
cdr3_nt: TGTGCCAGCTCACGGGATGGGACAGGGCATGGCTACACCTTC
cdr3_aa: CASSRDGTGHGYTF

j_call: TRBJ2-7
clone_size: -
d_call: -
v_call: TRBV3-1/TRBV3-2
cdr3_nt: TGTGCCAGCAGCCAAGATTGGAGGGGTCGAGAGCAGTACTTC
cdr3_aa: CASSQDWRGREQYF

j_call: TRBJ2-5
clone_size: few
d_call: -
v_call: TRBV2
cdr3_nt: TGTGCCAGCAGTGTGTTGGGGGGAGGTGGAGAGACCCAGTACTTC
cdr3_aa: CASSVLGGGGETQYF

j_call: TRBJ2-5
clone_size: -
d_call: -
v_call: TRBV4-1
cdr3_nt: TGCGCCAGCAGCCGCCGGGAAGGAGGCGAGACCCAGTACTTC
cdr3_aa: CASSRREGGETQYF

j_call: TRBJ2-3
clone_size: -
d_call: -
v_call: TRBV20-1
cdr3_nt: TGCAGTTCATACATGACAGATACGCAGTATTTT
cdr3_aa: CSSYMTDTQYF

j_call: TRBJ1-2
clone_size: -
d_call: -
v_call: TRBV2
cdr3_nt: TGTGCTATGGGAGGGTCTAACTATGGCTACACCTTC
cdr3_aa: CAMGGSNYGYTF

j_call: TRBJ1-3
clone_size: few
d_call: TRBD1
v_call: TRBV28
cdr3_nt: TGTGCCAGCAGCAACCGGGACAGTCCTTACCTTGGAAACACCATATATTTT
cdr3_aa: CASSNRDSPYLGNTIYF

j_call: TRBJ1-2
clone_size: few
d_call: TRBD1
v_call: TRBV7-2
cdr3_nt: TGTGCCAGCAGCAAGGGACAGGGGGCCTTTGACTATGGCTACACCTTC
cdr3_aa: CASSKGQGAFDYGYTF

j_call: TRBJ2-4
clone_size: once
d_call: -
v_call: TRBV7-9
cdr3_nt: TGTGCCAGCAGCCTACCACAGGGTAATACCGCCAAAAACATTCAGTACTTC
cdr3_aa: CASSLPQGNTAKNIQYF

j_call: TRBJ2-1
clone_size: -
d_call: TRBD2
v_call: TRBV5-4
cdr3_nt: TGTGCTAGCAGTAGGACTAGCGGGATCTCCTACAATGAGCAGTTCTTC
cdr3_aa: CASSRTSGISYNEQFF

j_call: TRBJ2-6
clone_size: -
d_call: -
v_call: TRBV21-1
cdr3_nt: TGTGCCAGCCAAGACACCCCTAACCAAGGACAGGGAGGCACTGGGGCCAACGTCCTGACTTTC
cdr3_aa: CASQDTPNQGQGGTGANVLTF

j_call: TRBJ1-2
clone_size: -
d_call: TRBD1
v_call: TRBV6-6
cdr3_nt: TGTGCCAGCCGCCAGGGACAGGGTTACTATGGCTACACCTTC
cdr3_aa: CASRQGQGYYGYTF

j_call: TRBJ1-2
clone_size: -
d_call: TRBD1
v_call: TRBV5-6
cdr3_nt: TGTGCCAGCAGCCTAAGACAGGGGCACTATGGCTACACCTTC
cdr3_aa: CASSLRQGHYGYTF

j_call: TRBJ1-5
clone_size: -
d_call: TRBD1
v_call: TRBV7-9
cdr3_nt: TGTGCCAGCAGCCGACAGGGGGGGCCTAGCAATCAGCCCCAGCATTTT
cdr3_aa: CASSRQGGPSNQPQHF

j_call: TRBJ1-6
clone_size: -
d_call: TRBD1
v_call: TRBV6-5
cdr3_nt: TGTGCCAGCAGTCTTCAGGGGGCGCGTTCACCCCTCCACTTT
cdr3_aa: CASSLQGARSPLHF

j_call: TRBJ2-4
clone_size: -
d_call: TRBD2
v_call: TRBV7-2
cdr3_nt: TGTGCCAGCAGCTTGACAAGCGGGGGGGCAAAAAACATTCAGTACTTC
cdr3_aa: CASSLTSGGAKNIQYF

j_call: TRBJ2-7
clone_size: once
d_call: -
v_call: TRBV19
cdr3_nt: TGTGCCAGTAGTCCCGGGCGGGACCCTCGCGAGCAGTACTTC
cdr3_aa: CASSPGRDPREQYF

j_call: TRBJ2-1
clone_size: -
d_call: TRBD2
v_call: TRBV7-9
cdr3_nt: TGTGCCAGCAGCCCAAGCGCTAGCGGGGGATACAATGAGCAGTTCTTC
cdr3_aa: CASSPSASGGYNEQFF

j_call: TRBJ2-3
clone_size: few
d_call: -
v_call: TRBV12-3/TRBV12-4
cdr3_nt: TGTGCCAGCAGGCGAAGTAGCACAGATACGCAGTATTTT
cdr3_aa: CASRRSSTDTQYF

j_call: TRBJ1-3
clone_size: few
d_call: -
v_call: TRBV6-6
cdr3_nt: TGTGCCAGCACCCGTGGGGACACAGGAAACACCATATATTTT
cdr3_aa: CASTRGDTGNTIYF

j_call: TRBJ1-6
clone_size: few
d_call: TRBD1
v_call: TRBV19
cdr3_nt: TGTGCCAGTAGTATGGGACAGGCGCTAAATTCACCCCTCCACTTT
cdr3_aa: CASSMGQALNSPLHF

j_call: TRBJ2-6
clone_size: -
d_call: -
v_call: TRBV9
cdr3_nt: TGTGCCAGCAGCGTATTTGGGCTATTGGGGGCCAACGTCCTGACTTTC
cdr3_aa: CASSVFGLLGANVLTF

j_call: TRBJ2-7
clone_size: -
d_call: TRBD1
v_call: TRBV19
cdr3_nt: TGTGCCAGTAGCAGAGATGGGACAGGTGAATACGAGCAGTACTTC
cdr3_aa: CASSRDGTGEYEQYF

j_call: TRBJ1-4
clone_size: -
d_call: -
v_call: TRBV10-1
cdr3_nt: TGCGCCAGCACCGAGGGCGACGAAAACCTGTTTTTT
cdr3_aa: CASTEGDENLFF

j_call: TRBJ2-2
clone_size: -
d_call: TRBD2
v_call: TRBV7-2
cdr3_nt: TGTGCCAGCAGCAGTAGCGGGGGGCGGGACACCGGGGAGCTGTTTTTT
cdr3_aa: CASSSSGGRDTGELFF

j_call: TRBJ1-2
clone_size: -
d_call: TRBD1
v_call: TRBV3-1/TRBV3-2
cdr3_nt: TGTGCCAGCAGCGAGACAGGGGGCGCAATCTATGGCTACACCTTC
cdr3_aa: CASSETGGAIYGYTF

j_call: TRBJ1-6
clone_size: -
d_call: -
v_call: TRBV6-5
cdr3_nt: TGTGCCAGCAGTTACGCCGACAGTAATTCACCCCTCCACTTT
cdr3_aa: CASSYADSNSPLHF

j_call: TRBJ2-2
clone_size: -
d_call: TRBD1
v_call: TRBV6-5
cdr3_nt: TGTGCCAGCCGGGACAGGGCTGGCGGGGAGCTGTTTTTT
cdr3_aa: CASRDRAGGELFF

j_call: TRBJ1-5
clone_size: -
d_call: -
v_call: TRBV6-1
cdr3_nt: TGTGCCAGCAGTGAATTGGGGGGTGTAAATAATCAGCCCCAGCATTTT
cdr3_aa: CASSELGGVNNQPQHF

j_call: TRBJ1-1
clone_size: -
d_call: -
v_call: TRBV28
cdr3_nt: TGTGCCAGCAGCCCACATGGTGGTGCTCGCACTGAAGCTTTCTTT
cdr3_aa: CASSPHGGARTEAFF

j_call: TRBJ1-1
clone_size: -
d_call: -
v_call: TRBV5-1
cdr3_nt: TGCGCCAGCAGTACTCGTAGGGAGGACACTGAAGCTTTCTTT
cdr3_aa: CASSTRREDTEAFF

j_call: TRBJ2-7
clone_size: -
d_call: -
v_call: TRBV2
cdr3_nt: TGTGCCAGCACGCCAGAAGGGGCTGGTAACGAGCAGTACTTC
cdr3_aa: CASTPEGAGNEQYF

j_call: TRBJ2-1
clone_size: -
d_call: TRBD2
v_call: TRBV6-5
cdr3_nt: TGTGCCAGCAGTTCACCGACTAGCGGGGGCTCTGAGTTCTTC
cdr3_aa: CASSSPTSGGSEFF

j_call: TRBJ2-7
clone_size: -
d_call: -
v_call: TRBV7-3
cdr3_nt: TGTGCCAGCAGCTTACGGCCAGGGGTCCAGTACGAGCAGTACTTC
cdr3_aa: CASSLRPGVQYEQYF

j_call: TRBJ2-7
clone_size: -
d_call: -
v_call: TRBV5-1
cdr3_nt: TGCGCCAGCAGCTTGGAATACAGGCTCCCCACCTACGAGCAGTACTTC
cdr3_aa: CASSLEYRLPTYEQYF

j_call: TRBJ1-4
clone_size: -
d_call: -
v_call: TRBV9
cdr3_nt: TGTGCCAGCAGCGTCGAAGGGGACAAGAATGAAAAACTGTTTTTT
cdr3_aa: CASSVEGDKNEKLFF

j_call: TRBJ1-5
clone_size: once
d_call: -
v_call: TRBV18
cdr3_nt: TGTGCCAGCTCACCACCCGAGGGCCCCCAGCATTTT
cdr3_aa: CASSPPEGPQHF

j_call: TRBJ1-1
clone_size: once
d_call: TRBD1
v_call: TRBV6-4
cdr3_nt: TGTGCCAGCAGTGACCAGACAGGGGGGAGGACTGAAGCTTTCTTT
cdr3_aa: CASSDQTGGRTEAFF

j_call: TRBJ1-3
clone_size: -
d_call: -
v_call: TRBV7-8
cdr3_nt: TGTGCCAGCAGCTTAGCTCCGGGGACTAGTGCAAACACCATATATTTT
cdr3_aa: CASSLAPGTSANTIYF

j_call: TRBJ2-2
clone_size: -
d_call: -
v_call: TRBV19
cdr3_nt: TGTGCCAGCCAGGCGGGTCCCGGGGAGCTGTTTTTT
cdr3_aa: CASQAGPGELFF

j_call: TRBJ1-4
clone_size: -
d_call: -
v_call: TRBV5-1
cdr3_nt: TGCGCCAGCAGCTTGTCGGCAGGGATATATGAAAAACTGTTTTTT
cdr3_aa: CASSLSAGIYEKLFF

j_call: TRBJ1-4
clone_size: few
d_call: TRBD1
v_call: TRBV28
cdr3_nt: TGTGCCAGCAGAGCAGCGGGACAGGGTCTGTCAACTAATGAAAAACTGTTTTTT
cdr3_aa: CASRAAGQGLSTNEKLFF

j_call: TRBJ1-1
clone_size: -
d_call: TRBD1
v_call: TRBV27
cdr3_nt: TGTGCCAGCAGCCCACGACAGGGAATCGAGGCTGAAGCTTTCTTT
cdr3_aa: CASSPRQGIEAEAFF

j_call: TRBJ2-1
clone_size: -
d_call: -
v_call: TRBV11-1
cdr3_nt: TGTGCCAGCAGCTTAGGAGATAGGGGGTTCAATGAGCAGTTCTTC
cdr3_aa: CASSLGDRGFNEQFF

j_call: TRBJ1-1
clone_size: many
d_call: TRBD1
v_call: TRBV5-5
cdr3_nt: TGTGCCAGCAGCTTGGGGGACAGGGTTACTGAAGCTTTCTTT
cdr3_aa: CASSLGDRVTEAFF

j_call: TRBJ1-6
clone_size: -
d_call: -
v_call: TRBV9
cdr3_nt: TGTGCCAGCAGCCCCAGATACGGCAGCGGGAATTCACCCCTCCACTTT
cdr3_aa: CASSPRYGSGNSPLHF

j_call: TRBJ1-5
clone_size: -
d_call: -
v_call: TRBV7-6
cdr3_nt: TGTGCCAGCAGCCCCCAGGAGGGTAGCAATCAGCCCCAGCATTTT
cdr3_aa: CASSPQEGSNQPQHF

j_call: TRBJ1-4
clone_size: -
d_call: TRBD1
v_call: TRBV11-1
cdr3_nt: TGTGCCAGCAGCGTAGCCGGACAGGGTGAAAAACTGTTTTTT
cdr3_aa: CASSVAGQGEKLFF

j_call: TRBJ1-2
clone_size: -
d_call: -
v_call: TRBV3-1/TRBV3-2
cdr3_nt: TGTGCCAGCAGCCAAGGCAACAGGGTTGGCTACACCTTC
cdr3_aa: CASSQGNRVGYTF

j_call: TRBJ2-5
clone_size: -
d_call: -
v_call: TRBV18
cdr3_nt: TGTGCCAGCTCACCGGGGCTTTATGGAGAGACCCAGTACTTC
cdr3_aa: CASSPGLYGETQYF